These 27 T cell receptor beta chains were sequenced from one sample in a study of T cell changes during pregnancy in multiple sclerosis. Some clones are missing from TCRdb's copy, which holds only in-frame ones; the method was immunoSEQ multiplex PCR. The sample has 20,000 to 25,000 clones, 85% to 90% seen once. The material sequenced was CD8+ T cells from peripheral blood mononuclear cells, taken in the first trimester of pregnancy. Receptors were obtained from a female donor with multiple sclerosis, enrolled in a pregnancy study.

In its sample, this clone was seen once. The V call is TRBV9, the J call TRBJ2-7; tentative D call: TRBD1 (6 bases). Trimming cost V 0 bases and J 1 base, with 11 bases left between them. CDR3 length: 15 residues. Germline V gene lookup returns CDR1 SGDLS and CDR2 YYNGEE. This chain's CDR3 is CASSVGQVGSYEQYF. CDR3 nucleotide sequence: TGTGCCAGCAGCGTAGGACAGGTGGGATCCTACGAGCAGTACTTC.

CDR3 coding DNA: TGTGCCAGCAGTGAAGTAGGGACAAAGGGCGAGCAGTACTTC. Amino acid sequence: CASSEVGTKGEQYF. The chain couples TRBV6-1 to TRBJ2-7, with D possibly being TRBD1 (6 bases). Germline V gene lookup returns CDR1 MNHNS and CDR2 SASEGT. Deletions cut 1 base from V and 6 bases from J, with 13 bases between. The CDR3 consists of 14 residues.

This clone has more than one count but fewer than ten. The CDR3 loop reads CASSDSGLATDEQFF. CDR3 nucleotides: TGTGCCAGCAGTGACTCGGGACTAGCGACGGATGAGCAGTTCTTC. This sequence joins TRBV6-4 and TRBJ2-1, with 10 bases identical to TRBD2. Germline-derived CDR1 and CDR2 are MRHNA and SNTAGT. Trimming cost V 0 bases and J 8 bases; bases outside gene matches: 4. The CDR3 length is 15 residues.

The chain combines TRBV28 with TRBJ1-5; D perhaps matches TRBD1 (5 bases). Germline V gives CDR1 MDHEN, CDR2 SYDVKM. This CDR3 has 15 amino acids. V lost 2 bases, J lost 4 bases, and 12 bases lay in between. CDR3 nucleotide sequence: TGTGCCAGCAGTTTAAGGGGCGTGGGAAATCAGCCCCAGCATTTT. This encodes CASSLRGVGNQPQHF.

This chain uses TRBV7-9 with TRBJ1-1; D might be TRBD1 (6 bases). The length of the CDR3 is 16 residues. Germline CDR1 SEHNR, CDR2 FQNEAQ (reference sequence). Trimming stripped 5 bases from V and 0 bases from J, with 16 bases between. CDR3 amino acids: CASSPRVGAMNTEAFF. The CDR3 region has the DNA TGTGCCAGCAGCCCCCGAGTGGGGGCGATGAACACTGAAGCTTTCTTT.

The CDR3 is CASSSGGAGGRNTEAFF. The CDR3 DNA reads as TGTGCCAGCAGCTCAGGGGGCGCAGGGGGAAGGAACACTGAAGCTTTCTTT. The rearrangement joins TRBV11-2 to TRBJ1-1; TRBD1 aligns across 8 bases. The trim removed 4 bases at V and 1 base at J, leaving 11 bases unmatched. The germline gives CDR1 SGHAT, CDR2 FQNNGV. The CDR3 covers 17 residues.

The CDR3 nucleotides read TGTGCCAGTAGTATCAACATGAACACTGAAGCTTTCTTT. Residues: CASSINMNTEAFF. V and J are TRBV19 and TRBJ1-1; D gene uncertain. V lost 3 bases, J lost 0 bases, and 5 bases lay in between. This CDR3 is 13 amino acids long. The germline gives CDR1 LNHDA, CDR2 SQIVND (reference sequence).

The chain carries TRBV29-1 and TRBJ1-3; 7 bases match TRBD1. V shed 3 bases, J shed 7 bases, and the junction held 15 bases outside the gene matches. Germline CDR1 and CDR2: SQVTM and ANQGSEA. CDR3 length: 16 residues. The CDR3, as DNA: TGCAGCGTTGAGATAGGGAGACAGGGACAGTGGAACACCATATATTTT. Translated, it gives CSVEIGRQGQWNTIYF.

The chain employs TRBV4-3 and TRBJ2-7, with 9 bases identical to TRBD2. J was trimmed by 2 bases and V by 0 bases; bases with no gene match: 2. The CDR3 runs to 15 residues. Germline V gene sequence: CDR1 LGHNA, CDR2 YSLEER. The CDR3 bases are TGCGCCAGCAGCCAAGATCAGCGGGGGGCCTACGAGCAGTACTTC. It is translated as CASSQDQRGAYEQYF.

The chain links TRBV7-9 to TRBJ1-2; a weak D match, TRBD1 (5 bases). CDR3 length equals 13 residues. Trimming removed 1 base from V and 6 bases from J, with 9 bases in between. Per germline, CDR1 SEHNR and CDR2 FQNEAQ (reference sequence). The CDR3 loop reads CASSLEEGHGYTF. The DNA of the CDR3 is TGTGCCAGCAGCTTAGAGGAGGGACATGGCTACACCTTC. Looking up the rest from reference TRBV7-9 and TRBJ1-2 gives the full variable domain: DTGVSQNPRHKITKRGQNVTFRCDPISEHNRLYWYRQTLGQGPEFLTYFQNEAQLEKSRLLSDRFSAERPKGSFSTLEIQRTEQGDSAMYLCASSLEEGHGYTFGSGTRLTVV.

The chain couples TRBV27 to TRBJ2-1; 11 bases map to TRBD2. CDR1 is MNHEY and CDR2 is SMNVEV in the germline V gene (reference sequence). J was trimmed by 6 bases and V by 0 bases; bases with no gene match: 4. The CDR3 runs 16 residues. The CDR3 protein is CASSLSIAGGVNEQFF. The CDR3 region has the DNA TGTGCCAGCAGTTTATCTATAGCGGGAGGGGTCAATGAGCAGTTCTTC.

This clone was recorded once. The rearrangement uses TRBV7-9 and TRBJ2-7; tentatively, D is TRBD2 (6 bases). Germline CDR1 and CDR2: SEHNR and FQNEAQ (reference sequence). There are 15 residues in the CDR3. The V end lost 1 base, the J end lost 7 bases, and 17 bases lay between the germline ends. CDR3 in amino acids: CASSLVREAQGEQYF. In nucleotides, the CDR3 is TGTGCCAGCAGCTTAGTAAGGGAGGCCCAGGGTGAGCAGTACTTC.

The gene calls are TRBV19 and TRBJ2-2; 9 positions agree with TRBD2. Germline V gene lookup returns CDR1 LNHDA and CDR2 SQIVND (reference sequence). Trimming at V came to 4 bases and at J to 0 bases, leaving 6 bases not matched to a gene. The CDR3 runs to 17 residues. DNA of the CDR3: TGTGCCAGTAGTAGTCTAGCGGGAACCACGAACACCGGGGAGCTGTTTTTT. Amino acids: CASSSLAGTTNTGELFF.

The V gene is TRBV11-2, the J gene TRBJ2-7, with D possibly being TRBD2 (6 bases). Germline assignment: CDR1 SGHAT and CDR2 FQNNGV. Between the trimmed V and J ends, which lost 5 bases and 2 bases, there was a span of 19 bases. This CDR3 contains 16 residues. CDR3 coding DNA: TGTGCCAGCAGCCCTCAAGGGCGGGACGGAACCTACGAGCAGTACTTC. Amino acids: CASSPQGRDGTYEQYF.

The chain couples TRBV7-9 to TRBJ1-1; maybe TRBD1 (5 bases). V lost 5 bases, J lost 11 bases, and 18 bases lay in between. Germline values: CDR1 SEHNR, CDR2 FQNEAQ (reference sequence). CDR3 length: 13 amino acids. The CDR3 DNA follows: TGTGCCAGCAGCCCGGTAGGGGCTGAGGAGGCTTTCTTT. Translating it yields CASSPVGAEEAFF. The whole variable domain, filled in from reference TRBV7-9 and TRBJ1-1, reads DTGVSQNPRHKITKRGQNVTFRCDPISEHNRLYWYRQTLGQGPEFLTYFQNEAQLEKSRLLSDRFSAERPKGSFSTLEIQRTEQGDSAMYLCASSPVGAEEAFFGQGTRLTVV.

This clone occurred once. This chain joins TRBV2 and TRBJ2-1; no firm D call. The length of the CDR3 is 12 residues. Germline V gene lookup returns CDR1 SNHLY and CDR2 FYNNEI. Trimming left V 6 bases short and J 3 bases short, with 6 bases between. CDR3 loop: CASSPYYNEQFF. The CDR3 coding sequence is TGTGCCAGCAGCCCCTACTACAATGAGCAGTTCTTC.

This chain uses TRBV27 with TRBJ2-3; 9 nucleotides align to TRBD2. The V gene end was trimmed by 5 bases and the J gene end by 6 bases; junction bases not matched to a gene: 12. Germline lookup yields CDR1 MNHEY and CDR2 SMNVEV (reference sequence). The CDR3 sequence is 16 residues long. In nucleotides, the CDR3 is TGTGCCAGCAGTCCCGCCTTCGCGGGAGGGCCTGATACGCAGTATTTT. Encoded protein: CASSPAFAGGPDTQYF.

This clone has a handful of counts. The genes are TRBV11-2 and TRBJ2-7; D may be TRBD2 (5 bases). The CDR3 covers 14 residues. Trimming left V 5 bases short and J 4 bases short, with 15 bases between. CDR1 is SGHAT, CDR2 FQNNGV, per germline. Written as DNA, the CDR3 is TGTGCCAGCAGCCCGCCGATGGGAGAGTACGAGCAGTACTTC. The encoded protein is CASSPPMGEYEQYF.

The V call is TRBV7-3, the J call TRBJ2-5; the D gene is possibly TRBD2 (6 bases). Germline V gene data show CDR1 as SGHTA and CDR2 as FQGTGA. CDR3 length equals 13 residues. V lost 2 bases and J lost 4, with 8 bases in between. The CDR3 DNA sequence: TGTGCCAGCAGCTTACTTAGCGGAGAGACCCAGTACTTC. It translates to CASSLLSGETQYF.

The V gene is TRBV19, the J gene TRBJ2-1; a weak D match, TRBD1 (5 bases). The ends were cut back, 3 bases at V and 4 bases at J, with 13 bases in the middle. Germline CDR1 and CDR2: LNHDA and SQIVND (reference sequence). The CDR3 spans 15 residues. The CDR3 sequence: CASSIRAGPYNEQFF. The CDR3 coding sequence is TGTGCCAGTAGTATCCGGGCAGGGCCTTACAATGAGCAGTTCTTC.

The genes are TRBV18 and TRBJ2-5; 13 nucleotides line up with TRBD2. This CDR3 comprises 19 residues. Germline CDR1 KGHSH, CDR2 LQKENI. Germline trimming cut 3 bases from V and 1 base from J; bases unmatched to any gene: 11. The CDR3 loop reads CASSPSLGTSGTIQETQYF. The CDR3 DNA reads TGTGCCAGCTCACCCTCCCTCGGGACTAGCGGGACCATCCAAGAGACCCAGTACTTC.

This sequence joins TRBV11-3 and TRBJ1-1; D call uncertain. The V end was cut by 5 bases, the J end by 5 bases, with 15 bases between. The CDR3 is 14 residues long. Germline lookup yields CDR1 SGHNT and CDR2 YENEEA. The CDR3 DNA sequence: TGTGCCAGCAGCCCCTTTCAGACACGTACTGAAGCTTTCTTT. The encoded protein is CASSPFQTRTEAFF.

The V and J genes are TRBV27 and TRBJ1-5; D remains ambiguous. The V gene lost 0 bases and the J gene lost 1 base, with 16 bases spanning the gap. The V gene's germline CDR1 is MNHEY and CDR2 SMNVEV (reference sequence). The CDR3 is made up of 18 amino acids. DNA for the CDR3: TGTGCCAGCAGTTTATCCGGGAGCGGGGTCTTAAGCAATCAGCCCCAGCATTTT. Its protein product is CASSLSGSGVLSNQPQHF.

The chain combines TRBV27 with TRBJ2-7; 7 bases agree with TRBD1. Germline assignment: CDR1 MNHEY and CDR2 SMNVEV (reference sequence). This CDR3 has 13 residues. With 5 bases clipped from V and 4 bases from J, the junction kept 5 bases outside the gene matches. The CDR3 region is CASSQTTGYEQYF. The DNA of the CDR3 is TGTGCCAGCAGTCAAACGACAGGGTACGAGCAGTACTTC.

The rearrangement links TRBV10-3 to TRBJ1-2, with D perhaps matching TRBD1 (6 bases). V dropped 0 bases and J dropped 5 bases, with 22 bases sitting between them. The germline gives CDR1 ENHRY, CDR2 SYGVKD. This CDR3 region has 18 residues. The CDR3 nucleotides read TGTGCCATCAGTGAGTCGGAGTGGGGGCTTCAGGGACGGTATGGCTACACCTTC. Protein sequence: CAISESEWGLQGRYGYTF.

The chain couples TRBV6-5 to TRBJ1-1; D uncertain. Germline-derived CDR1 and CDR2 are MNHEY and SVGAGI. This CDR3 contains 13 residues. Between the trimmed V and J ends, which lost 2 bases and 1 base, there was a span of 5 bases. The CDR3 region has the DNA TGTGCCAGCAGTTACGCGAAGAACACTGAAGCTTTCTTT. It encodes CASSYAKNTEAFF.

This chain connects TRBV6-5 to TRBJ1-1; possible D gene TRBD1, 6 bases. V shed 0 bases and J shed 2 bases, with 13 bases lying between them. CDR1 MNHEY and CDR2 SVGAGI come from the germline V gene. This CDR3 contains 16 residues. The CDR3 sequence is CASSYSPTGFNTEAFF. The CDR3 DNA follows: TGTGCCAGCAGTTACTCTCCTACAGGGTTCAACACTGAAGCTTTCTTT.